These T cell receptor beta chains were read from a single sample in a study of technical replicates of blood from a few donors. The protocol was immunoSEQ multiplex PCR, while the TCRdb copy is restricted to in-frame clones and leaves out a portion. Found here are about 87,000 clones, more than 85% of them singletons; the top ten hold around 0.3%. Sequencing was done on a sample of T cells isolated from PBMCs. Source of these receptors: a human donor in good health. CDR3s include the opening cysteine and the closing phenylalanine or tryptophan. The order of the fields is V gene, J gene, CDR3 protein.

V: TRBV11-3
J: TRBJ1-1
CDR3: CASSLVGQNTEAFF

V: TRBV7-9
J: TRBJ1-2
CDR3: CASSLVVANYGYTF

V: TRBV4-3
J: TRBJ1-1
CDR3: CASSQDQRPRQPAFF

V: TRBV5-1
J: TRBJ2-7
CDR3: CACQSGQIGLWCEQYF

V: TRBV19
J: TRBJ2-7
CDR3: CASSVRVSYEQYF

V: TRBV5-5
J: TRBJ2-7
CDR3: CASSLAVRDEQYF

V: TRBV27
J: TRBJ1-1
CDR3: CASSESMNTEAFF

V: TRBV7-8
J: TRBJ2-7
CDR3: CASSLGSPLGGEQYF

V: TRBV12-5
J: TRBJ2-4
CDR3: CASGLIEGNIQYF

V: TRBV11-2
J: TRBJ1-3
CDR3: CASSFTARRNTIYF

V: TRBV23-1
J: TRBJ2-1
CDR3: CASSQSRGLADSYNEQFF

V: TRBV5-8
J: TRBJ2-7
CDR3: CASSHHRGQSYEQYF

V: TRBV19
J: TRBJ2-2
CDR3: CASAFFGTTGELFF